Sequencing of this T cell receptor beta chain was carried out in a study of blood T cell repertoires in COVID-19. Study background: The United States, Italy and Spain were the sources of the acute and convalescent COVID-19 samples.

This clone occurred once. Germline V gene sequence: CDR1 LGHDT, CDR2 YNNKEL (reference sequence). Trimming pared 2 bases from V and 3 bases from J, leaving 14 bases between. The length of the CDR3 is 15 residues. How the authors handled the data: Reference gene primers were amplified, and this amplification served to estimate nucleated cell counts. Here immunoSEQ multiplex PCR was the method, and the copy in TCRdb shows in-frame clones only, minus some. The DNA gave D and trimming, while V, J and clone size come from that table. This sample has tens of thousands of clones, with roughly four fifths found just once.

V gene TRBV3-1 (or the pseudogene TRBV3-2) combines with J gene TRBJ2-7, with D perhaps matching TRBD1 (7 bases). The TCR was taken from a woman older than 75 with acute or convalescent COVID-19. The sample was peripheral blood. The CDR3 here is CASSQRGTENYEQYF. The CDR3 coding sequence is TGTGCCAGCAGCCAACGCGGGACAGAGAACTACGAGCAGTACTTC.